The entry that follows covers one T cell receptor beta chain sequence. After removal of 4 bases from V and 4 bases from J, the junction contained 4 bases not matched to a gene. This CDR3 region has 15 residues. Germline values: CDR1 MRHNA, CDR2 SNTAGT. Data came from immunoSEQ multiplex PCR; TCRdb stores just in-frame clones and leaves some out. The table records roughly 1,600,000 clones, less than 99% of them present only once. These data come from a study of shared clonotypes between healthy human individuals. The TCR originated in a man aged 25 to 40 in good health. The sequenced sample was naive CD4+ T cells sorted from blood. Subset in this sample: CD45RA+ positively selected. The chain uses TRBV6-4 and TRBJ2-2; 9 bases map to TRBD1. The CDR3 reads CASSAETGGTGELFF. In nucleotides, the CDR3 is TGTGCCAGCAGTGCAGAGACAGGGGGCACCGGGGAGCTGTTTTTT.